These 18 T cell receptor beta chains originate from one sample sequenced in a study of shared clonotypes between healthy human individuals (dated by TCRdb to about 2020). Library preparation was by the immunoSEQ multiplex PCR assay. The immuneACCESS repertoire file appears here via TCRdb, limited to in-frame rearrangements. These files lack a portion of the clones; in checked studies, under half of the deficit traces to unresolved V genes, and the cause of the others is not known. The sample contains about 380,000 clones, about 96% of them found a single time. Of the sample, around 0.29% is held by the ten largest clones. Sequences were obtained from memory CD8+ T cells sorted from blood. Per the publication, the cell subset or site label means: CD45RO+ cells pooled with CCR7-negative TemRA cells. Receptor source: a young man in good health.

The chain combines TRBV11-2 with TRBJ2-2; D call uncertain. Germline V lookup: CDR1 SGHAT, CDR2 FQNNGV. This CDR3 is built from 15 residues. V gave up 1 base and J gave up 0 bases, with 6 bases separating them. The CDR3 sequence is CASSLGAANTGELFF. Here the CDR3 DNA reads TGTGCCAGCAGCTTAGGAGCTGCGAACACCGGGGAGCTGTTTTTT.

The rearrangement links TRBV29-1 to TRBJ2-1; perhaps TRBD2 as D (7 bases). V was pared by 4 bases and J by 5 bases, with 21 bases between. Germline V gene lookup returns CDR1 SQVTM and CDR2 ANQGSEA. This CDR3 contains 16 residues. The CDR3 loop is CSVVPRRGGPHNEQFF. The CDR3 DNA reads as TGCAGCGTTGTCCCAAGAAGGGGGGGGCCTCACAATGAGCAGTTCTTC.

V gene TRBV4-1 combines with J gene TRBJ2-2; no definite D call. Trimming left V 1 base short and J 6 bases short, with 9 bases between. Germline CDR1 reads MGHRA; CDR2 reads YSYEKL. The CDR3 totals 14 residues. CDR3: CASSQAGSAGELFF. The CDR3 bases are TGCGCCAGCAGCCAAGCGGGTAGTGCCGGGGAGCTGTTTTTT.

This rearrangement joins TRBV18 to TRBJ2-3; TRBD2 matches 11 bases. CDR1 KGHSH and CDR2 LQKENI come from the germline V gene. The length of the CDR3 is 19 residues. V dropped 1 base and J dropped 4; count of bases not matched to a gene: 13. The CDR3 DNA sequence: TGTGCCAGCTCACCACTCTCCTTTAGCGGGAGGGCCAGTTCAGATACGCAGTATTTT. Encoded protein: CASSPLSFSGRASSDTQYF.

V is TRBV27 and J is TRBJ1-1; possible D gene TRBD1, 5 bases. This CDR3 has 14 amino acids. V was pared by 5 bases and J by 2 bases, with 12 bases between. The germline gives CDR1 MNHEY, CDR2 SMNVEV (reference sequence). The CDR3 spells CASSLRTTNTEAFF. CDR3 DNA: TGTGCCAGCAGTCTCAGGACAACTAACACTGAAGCTTTCTTT.

The rearrangement uses TRBV19 and TRBJ2-7, with a possible D match to TRBD2 (6 bases). The germline V gene encodes CDR1 LNHDA and CDR2 SQIVND (reference sequence). CDR3 length: 16 amino acids. Trimming took 0 bases from V and 3 from J, leaving 15 bases between them. The CDR3, as DNA: TGTGCCAGTAGTATAGATCACGTGCAGGAGGGCTACGAGCAGTACTTC. Translating it yields CASSIDHVQEGYEQYF.

This chain links TRBV5-1 with TRBJ2-3; no clear D. V lost 1 base and J 5 bases, leaving 8 bases between the germline ends. Germline CDR1 SGHRS, CDR2 YFSETQ. CDR3 size: 13 residues. CDR3 sequence (DNA): TGCGCCAGCAGCTTGCTACTCGAAGATACGCAGTATTTT. Amino acid sequence: CASSLLLEDTQYF.

V is TRBV10-1 and J is TRBJ2-3, with 10 bases lining up with TRBD2. This CDR3 region has 20 residues. Germline V lookup: CDR1 WNHNN, CDR2 SYGVQD (reference sequence). Trimming cost V 2 bases and J 6 bases; bases outside gene matches: 20. CDR3 in amino acids: CASSEGKAPRPGLAKDTQYF. CDR3 coding DNA: TGCGCCAGCAGTGAGGGTAAGGCACCCCGACCGGGACTAGCGAAGGATACGCAGTATTTT.

This clone appeared once. CDR3 DNA sequence: TGTGCCAGCAGCCAAGCCCTTAATCAGCCCCAGCATTTT. Its translation: CASSQALNQPQHF. This chain links TRBV14 with TRBJ1-5; no firm D call. The CDR3 has 13 residues. V shed 1 base and J shed 4 bases, with 5 bases lying between them. Germline CDR1 reads SGHDN; CDR2 reads FVKESK.

Regarding this clone: In the same sample, other DNA sequences code for this CDR3. The chain uses TRBV29-1 and TRBJ2-2, with TRBD1 matching over 9 bases. The CDR3 extends over 12 amino acids. Germline-derived CDR1 and CDR2 are SQVTM and ANQGSEA. The junction had 0 bases not matched to a gene; V was cut back by 6 bases and J by 4 bases. CDR3 coding DNA: TGCAGCGTGGGACAGGGCACCGGGGAGCTGTTTTTT. Translating gives CSVGQGTGELFF.

This chain uses TRBV2 with TRBJ2-3, with 8 bases matching TRBD1. The germline V gene has CDR1 SNHLY and CDR2 FYNNEI. The CDR3 has 15 amino acids. J lost 5 bases, V lost 6 bases, and 10 bases had no gene match. In DNA form, the CDR3 reads TGTGCCAGCAGGACCGTGACAGGGGCGGAAGATACGCAGTATTTT. This sequence encodes CASRTVTGAEDTQYF.

This chain joins TRBV2 and TRBJ1-5, with D maybe TRBD1 (5 bases). The germline CDR1 and CDR2 sequences are SNHLY and FYNNEI. V was cut by 6 bases and J by 6 bases, with 12 bases left in between. The CDR3 sequence is 13 residues long. The CDR3 coding sequence is TGTGCCAGCAGCAGGGAGGTGGGTCAGCCCCAGCATTTT. This codes for CASSREVGQPQHF.

The rearrangement uses TRBV11-3 and TRBJ2-5, with 7 positions matching TRBD1. The germline CDR1 and CDR2 sequences are SGHNT and YENEEA. After removal of 8 bases from V and 1 base from J, the junction contained 4 bases not matched to a gene. CDR3 length: 13 residues. CDR3 DNA: TGTGCCAGCTCAGGGGGTCCCCAAGAGACCCAGTACTTC. Residues: CASSGGPQETQYF.

V is TRBV2 and J is TRBJ2-4, with TRBD1 identical over 9 bases. CDR1 and CDR2 from the germline V gene are SNHLY and FYNNEI. With V trimmed by 4 bases and J by 8 bases, 3 bases remained unmatched. This CDR3 region has 13 residues. The CDR3 DNA reads as TGTGCCAGCAGTGTGGACAGGGGTGACATTCAGTACTTC. It specifies CASSVDRGDIQYF.

The rearrangement joins TRBV27 to TRBJ2-2; D possibly corresponds to TRBD2 (5 bases). V lost 6 bases and J 7 bases, leaving 12 bases between the germline ends. The CDR3 totals 13 residues. CDR1 is MNHEY, CDR2 SMNVEV, per germline (reference sequence). The CDR3 is CASRVSRGGELFF. CDR3 DNA: TGTGCCAGCAGAGTCTCCCGGGGCGGGGAGCTGTTTTTT.

The rearrangement uses TRBV2 and TRBJ2-1; 9 bases match TRBD1. The CDR3 contains 13 residues. In germline, CDR1 is SNHLY, CDR2 FYNNEI. V lost 8 bases to trimming and J lost 6 bases; unmatched junction nucleotides: 5. Written as DNA, the CDR3 is TGTGCCAGCGGTGGGACAGGGCTCAATGAGCAGTTCTTC. Encoded protein: CASGGTGLNEQFF.

The rearrangement uses TRBV7-9 and TRBJ1-4; D not certain. Germline CDR1 and CDR2: SEHNR and FQNEAQ (reference sequence). The V and J ends lost 1 base and 7 bases respectively, with 10 bases between them. The CDR3 runs to 14 residues. CDR3 bases: TGTGCCAGCAGCTTAGTGGGTCTGGGTGAAAAACTGTTTTTT. Encoded protein: CASSLVGLGEKLFF.

This rearrangement joins TRBV7-9 to TRBJ1-1; D is unresolved. Trimming took 4 bases from V and 2 from J, leaving 14 bases between them. The CDR3 runs to 15 residues. Looked up from germline, CDR1 is SEHNR and CDR2 is FQNEAQ (reference sequence). In DNA, the CDR3 is TGTGCCAGCAGCTACGGCTCAGCCCCTAACACTGAAGCTTTCTTT. Translating it yields CASSYGSAPNTEAFF.